This T cell receptor (beta chain) was documented in a study of Graves' ophthalmopathy and Graves' hyperthyroidism (dated by TCRdb to the late 2010s). In the study overall: Peripheral blood samples were taken at the time of initial diagnosis, before any treatment was given. The study used TCR beta repertoire signatures to distinguish Graves' ophthalmopathy from Graves' hyperthyroidism and to predict progression to ophthalmopathy. In total, approximately 130 blood samples were TCR-sequenced: 43 ophthalmopathy, roughly 80 hyperthyroidism and roughly 17 hyperthyroidism-to-ophthalmopathy patients. To explore V-J signatures that distinguish ophthalmopathy from hyperthyroidism, a discovery set of 90 to 100 patients was enrolled, made up of more than 40 with ophthalmopathy and 55 to 65 with stable hyperthyroidism. An independent validation cohort was composed of 18 hyperthyroidism patients and 17 patients who later progressed from hyperthyroidism to ophthalmopathy. In roughly six hyperthyroidism patients, the T-cell repertoires found in thyroid tissue were compared with those found in blood. The 100 or so discovery patients were randomly split 7:3 into training and test sets. Following sample collection, hyperthyroidism patients were given methimazole at a starting dose of 30 mg daily, and ophthalmopathy patients were given high-dose intravenous methylprednisolone. Study-wide conclusions, independent of this receptor: Most of the expanded thyroid clonotypes with a frequency above 0.001 were also detected in blood, and it was suggested that the thyroid immune response may be reflected by blood repertoires. Sample size was not statistically predetermined, and group allocation was not concealed from the investigators. In cross-validation, the 13-signature model distinguished ophthalmopathy from stable hyperthyroidism with just over 85% sensitivity and nearly 82% specificity, and in the test set the corresponding values were roughly 78% and 74%. In validation, the model predicted ophthalmopathy progression with about 71% sensitivity and less than 80% specificity; roughly 11 predicted patients were CT-confirmed with GO in a median of about 6.2 months.

The CDR3 sequence holds 15 residues, the cysteine and phenylalanine included. Of the read, only the CDR3 DNA is kept; its 45 bases are in frame from base 1. CDR1 SGHRS and CDR2 YFSETQ are derived from the germline V gene. V is reduced by 5 bases and J by 1 base, leaving a spacing of 16 bases between them. This clonotype was observed a few times. Its recognized antigen is unknown. No clone much larger than this one lies a single base away; base qualities are absent. TCR beta CDR3 regions were amplified from RNA transcripts for repertoire sequencing. A first-round RT-PCR used HTBI primers with the Qiagen OneStep RT-PCR kit, followed by a second-round multiplex PCR, size selection and purification. The libraries underwent paired-end sequencing with 100 bp reads on an Illumina HiSeq2000. The published analysis was carried out like this. SOAPnuke was used to process the reads, removing any read that contained adapters or uncalled bases, had a mean Phred below 15, or lacked an exact match to the constant primer or identifier. COPE v1.2.5 was used to merge the high-quality paired reads. Each unique nucleotide sequence was treated as a clonotype, and MiTCR v1.1 was used to align the clonotypes to the IMGT TRB V, D and J references. The analysis was limited to V-J combinations with a frequency above 0.0001, which together covered 99.2% of repertoires. For each V-J combination, a TCR clonal expansion and chaos score was defined as the ratio of F50 clonal expansion to chaos observed in the TCRdist matrix. Features were reduced by Welch's t-statistics and random forest to 10 to 15 V-J combinations, which fed a naive Bayes classifier. Thyroid-blood repertoire similarity was quantified with the Morisita-Horn index. TCRdb trimmed the raw reads at Q25, called clones with MiXCR and kept productive beta chains. A single entry per CDR3 protein holds the most common genes and DNA from its merged rows. Clone size and V and J calls follow TCRdb, not the original study. This sample is represented by around 400,000 distinct CDR3 sequences; around 18% of them were singletons. The biggest ten clones account for around 1.4% of the sample.

Ophthalmopathy patients had moderately to severely active disease, Clinical Activity Score of at least 3, NOSPECS grade of at least 4, and disease duration under 3 months. Patients with other autoimmune diseases, uncontrolled infections, pregnancy or lactation were excluded from the study. Diagnosis was based on clinical symptoms, serum thyroxine, TRAb, thyroid ultrasound and orbital computed tomography. Ficoll-Paque density gradient centrifugation was used to isolate PBMCs from about 10 ml of fresh peripheral blood. Total RNA was extracted with Trizol reagent and quality-checked on an Agilent 2100 Bioanalyzer.

The origin of this receptor is a woman aged 18-29 years with Graves' ophthalmopathy. Donor details come from another sample of the same person, matched by shared clones. The V and J genes are TRBV5-1 and TRBJ2-7; perhaps TRBD1 is the D gene, with 6 bases matching. Sample: peripheral blood. The sequenced DNA: TGCGCCAGCAGATCGGTAGACAGGAATTCCTACGAGCAGTACTTC. The encoded protein is CASRSVDRNSYEQYF.